This T cell receptor beta chain was captured by sequencing in a study of blood T cell repertoires in COVID-19. Study context: Spain, Italy and the United States supplied samples that represented acute and convalescent COVID-19.

This CDR3 region has 16 residues. V shed 3 bases and J shed 0 bases, with 15 bases lying between them. Germline V gene data show CDR1 as MGHRA and CDR2 as YSYEKL. As handled by the study authors: By means of reference gene primer amplification, nucleated cell counts were estimated. Only in-frame clones appear in the TCRdb table, and some are missing; sequencing was by immunoSEQ multiplex PCR. The V and J calls and clone size come from that table; D and trimming were worked out from the DNA. Here the sample spans around 38,000 clones, roughly nine tenths being singletons. Sequences were obtained from peripheral blood. The receptor's source is a man in his 60s with COVID-19, enrolled during active disease. The genes are TRBV4-1 and TRBJ2-7, with D maybe TRBD1 (5 bases). CDR3 in DNA: TGCGCCAGCAGCCAGTTAGGGGCCACCAGCTCCTACGAGCAGTACTTC. Amino acid sequence: CASSQLGATSSYEQYF.